This paragraph reports one TCR beta chain. This record comes from a study of T cells in severe cutaneous drug reactions. Bulk and single-cell libraries used iRepertoire multiplex PCR with TCR subtype-specific primers. TCRdb processed the multiplex PCR reads again and assigns one entry to each CDR3 protein, with no DNA. The sample yields around 5,900 distinct CDR3 sequences, of which the top ten take up less than 20%. This CDR3 is built from 14 residues. Germline-derived CDR1 and CDR2 are SEHNR and FQNEAQ (reference sequence). The donors had carbamazepine-induced Stevens-Johnson syndrome or toxic epidermal necrolysis.

This clonotype originated in a human donor with a severe cutaneous adverse drug reaction. The sample taken for sequencing was PBMCs. V gene TRBV7-9 combines with J gene TRBJ2-3; the D gene TCRdb calls, TRBD1, cannot be checked with no DNA. CDR3 loop: CASKPGQWQDTQYF. The full variable domain, in which reference TRBV7-9 and TRBJ2-3 provide the parts outside the CDR3, is DTGVSQNPRHKITKRGQNVTFRCDPISEHNRLYWYRQTLGQGPEFLTYFQNEAQLEKSRLLSDRFSAERPKGSFSTLEIQRTEQGDSAMYLCASKPGQWQDTQYFGPGTRLTVL.